The 17 T cell receptor beta chains listed next were all sequenced from one sample in a study of T-cell memory formation after mild COVID-19. TCRdb redid the calling of the 5' RACE reads with MiXCR, one entry per CDR3 protein. The data contain 400,000 to 500,000 distinct CDR3 sequences, about a sixth of them singletons. Input material: PBMCs or a T cell subset sorted from them (not recorded which). The receptors derive from a man in his late teens or twenties who had mild COVID-19 (a few samples of this study predate the infection). Cell type and time point are not known.

This clonotype occurred a few times. V is TRBV6-5 and J is TRBJ2-2, with TRBD1 as a possible D gene (5 bases). Germline CDR1 is MNHEY and CDR2 is SVGAGI. V was clipped by 4 bases and J by 3 bases, with 9 bases between them. The CDR3 is 14 amino acids. As DNA, the CDR3 is TGTGCCAGCAGTTGGTTAGGGGACACCGGGGAGCTGTTTTTT. As protein: CASSWLGDTGELFF.

This rearrangement joins TRBV6-5 to TRBJ1-6, with D perhaps TRBD1 (5 bases). Germline assignment: CDR1 MNHEY and CDR2 SVGAGI. This CDR3 has 14 amino acids. With 3 bases removed from V and 13 bases from J, the gap between germline ends came to 16 bases. The CDR3 nucleotides read TGTGCCAGCAGTTATGACAGACCGACGGGCCCCCTCCACTTT. It is translated as CASSYDRPTGPLHF.

This clonotype has more than one count but fewer than ten. The chain links TRBV6-1 to TRBJ1-2, with D unclear. CDR1 and CDR2 from the germline V gene are MNHNS and SASEGT. The CDR3 loop spans 12 amino acids. Trimming left V 7 bases short and J 2 bases short, with 8 bases between. The CDR3 region is CASKDGNYGYTF. The CDR3 DNA sequence: TGTGCCAGCAAGGACGGAAACTATGGCTACACCTTC.

V and J are TRBV11-2 and TRBJ1-4; D remains unclear. The ends were cut back, 1 base at V and 8 bases at J, with 8 bases in the middle. Germline lookup yields CDR1 SGHAT and CDR2 FQNNGV. The CDR3 runs to 13 residues. The DNA of the CDR3 is TGTGCCAGCAGCTTAGCCGCCCCAGAAAAACTGTTTTTT. Its translation is CASSLAAPEKLFF.

This clonotype was counted only a few times. V is TRBV6-2 or TRBV6-3 and J is TRBJ2-5, with D uncertain. Looked up from germline, CDR1 is MNHEY and CDR2 is SVGEGT. The CDR3 spans 15 residues. V was shortened by 6 bases and J by 4 bases, with 18 bases between the two germline ends. CDR3 nucleotide sequence: TGTGCCAGCAGGAACTTACACCCCCGTGGAGAGACCCAGTACTTC. Amino acids: CASRNLHPRGETQYF.

This clonotype appeared many times. The rearrangement links TRBV7-2 to TRBJ2-7; D is uncertain. CDR1 and CDR2 (germline): SGHTA, FQGNSA. The CDR3 is 15 residues long. The germline V and J ends were trimmed by 5 bases and 0 bases, with 14 bases remaining between them. The CDR3 sequence: CASSLTLGLSYEQYF. In DNA, the CDR3 is TGTGCCAGCAGCCTTACCTTGGGTCTCTCCTACGAGCAGTACTTC.

The rearrangement joins TRBV7-9 to TRBJ1-3; 7 bases are shared with TRBD1. Germline values: CDR1 SEHNR, CDR2 FQNEAQ (reference sequence). Trimming at V came to 7 bases and at J to 0 bases, leaving 9 bases not matched to a gene. The CDR3 has 16 residues. The CDR3 loop reads CASTFRGGPSGNTIYF. The CDR3, as DNA: TGTGCCAGCACCTTCAGGGGGGGGCCCTCTGGAAACACCATATATTTT.

The table lists this clonotype with a few counts. The chain uses TRBV4-1 and TRBJ1-1; D call uncertain. This CDR3 has 14 amino acids. Germline V gives CDR1 MGHRA, CDR2 YSYEKL. With 2 bases removed from V and 1 base from J, the gap between germline ends came to 8 bases. The CDR3 spells CASSQRATNTEAFF. DNA for the CDR3: TGCGCCAGCAGCCAAAGGGCCACGAACACTGAAGCTTTCTTT.

The chain couples TRBV9 to TRBJ2-3; possibly TRBD1 for D (6 bases). Trimming removed 3 bases at V and 4 bases at J, with 21 bases between. The CDR3 contains 17 residues. Looked up from germline, CDR1 is SGDLS and CDR2 is YYNGEE. This chain's CDR3 is CASSADSGQLLPDTQYF. The CDR3 DNA follows: TGTGCCAGCAGCGCAGACTCCGGACAGCTATTGCCAGATACGCAGTATTTT.

The chain employs TRBV4-2 and TRBJ1-5; D might be TRBD1 (5 bases). The length of the CDR3 is 15 residues. V shed 1 base and J shed 2 bases, with 9 bases lying between them. CDR1 is LGHNA, CDR2 YNFKEQ, per germline. CDR3 nucleotide sequence: TGTGCCAGCAGCCAAGGGGGGGGTGGCAATCAGCCCCAGCATTTT. Protein product: CASSQGGGGNQPQHF.

This clonotype was counted only a few times. The J gene is TRBJ1-6, the V gene TRBV18; 7 bases are a match to TRBD1. Looked up from germline, CDR1 is KGHSH and CDR2 is LQKENI. CDR3 size: 15 residues. Trimming at V came to 3 bases and at J to 9 bases, leaving 8 bases not matched to a gene. The CDR3 protein is CASSPATGLSSPLHF. CDR3 in DNA: TGTGCCAGCTCACCGGCGACAGGGTTGAGTTCACCCCTCCACTTT.

This clonotype was recorded a few times. The chain recombines TRBV12-3 or TRBV12-4 with TRBJ2-5; TRBD2 aligns across 7 bases. The CDR3 length is 13 residues. V trimming: 3 bases; J trimming: 9 bases; junction bases outside the gene matches: 7. The CDR3, as DNA: TGTGCCAGCAGTTTCGGTACCAGCGGGGCCCAGTACTTC. This translates into CASSFGTSGAQYF.

This clonotype was seen only a few times. The chain has TRBV7-9 and TRBJ1-1; D remains ambiguous. Germline CDR1 reads SEHNR; CDR2 reads FQNEAQ (reference sequence). The ends were cut back, 5 bases at V and 3 bases at J, with 16 bases in the middle. This CDR3 has 15 amino acids. CDR3: CASSPAVGPHTEAFF. The CDR3 nucleotides are TGTGCCAGCAGCCCCGCCGTTGGGCCCCACACTGAAGCTTTCTTT.

The chain carries TRBV7-9 and TRBJ2-2; the D gene is possibly TRBD2 (5 bases). The V gene's germline CDR1 is SEHNR and CDR2 FQNEAQ (reference sequence). V lost 4 bases and J 1 base, leaving 10 bases between the germline ends. The CDR3 runs to 15 residues. Written as DNA, the CDR3 is TGTGCCAGCAGCTCAGGACTGGGGAACACCGGGGAGCTGTTTTTT. This gives the protein CASSSGLGNTGELFF. Filled out from reference TRBV7-9 and TRBJ2-2, the complete variable domain reads DTGVSQNPRHKITKRGQNVTFRCDPISEHNRLYWYRQTLGQGPEFLTYFQNEAQLEKSRLLSDRFSAERPKGSFSTLEIQRTEQGDSAMYLCASSSGLGNTGELFFGEGSRLTVL.

This clonotype showed up many times. This chain joins TRBV7-2 and TRBJ2-3; D assignment may be TRBD1 or TRBD2 (6 bases each). Trimming took off 2 bases at V and 1 base at J, with 13 bases between the two ends. Germline assignment: CDR1 SGHTA and CDR2 FQGNSA. This CDR3 contains 16 residues. CDR3 coding DNA: TGTGCCAGCAGCTTATCCCCGGGGGCGGGCACAGATACGCAGTATTTT. This gives the protein CASSLSPGAGTDTQYF.

This clonotype was counted only a few times. The J gene is TRBJ1-6, the V gene TRBV4-3; 8 bases fit TRBD1. Germline V CDR1 and CDR2: LGHNA, YSLEER. With V trimmed by 0 bases and J by 4 bases, 17 bases remained unmatched. CDR3 length: 21 amino acids. CDR3 sequence reads: CASSQETGFRTGRPYNSPLHF. The DNA for the CDR3 is TGCGCCAGCAGCCAAGAGACGGGCTTTAGGACAGGGAGGCCGTATAATTCACCCCTCCACTTT.

J is TRBJ1-1 and V is TRBV7-9; 9 nucleotides align to TRBD1. Germline V gene lookup returns CDR1 SEHNR and CDR2 FQNEAQ (reference sequence). This CDR3 has 13 amino acids. The ends lost 5 bases at V and 6 bases at J; junction bases unmatched: 4. The CDR3 DNA is TGTGCCAGCAGCATACAGGGGGCCTCTGAAGCTTTCTTT. Translation gives CASSIQGASEAFF.